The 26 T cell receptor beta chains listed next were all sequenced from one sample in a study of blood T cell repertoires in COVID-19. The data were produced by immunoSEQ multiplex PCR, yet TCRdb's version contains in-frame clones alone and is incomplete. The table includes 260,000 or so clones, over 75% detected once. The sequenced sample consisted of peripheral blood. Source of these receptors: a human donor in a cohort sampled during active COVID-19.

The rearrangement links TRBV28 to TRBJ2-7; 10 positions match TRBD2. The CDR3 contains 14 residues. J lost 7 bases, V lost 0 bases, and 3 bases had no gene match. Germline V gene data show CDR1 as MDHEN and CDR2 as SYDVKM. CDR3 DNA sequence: TGTGCCAGCAGTTTATGGGCTAGCGGGAGTGAGCAGTACTTC. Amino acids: CASSLWASGSEQYF. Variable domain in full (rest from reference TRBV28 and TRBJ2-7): DVKVTQSSRYLVKRTGEKVFLECVQDMDHENMFWYRQDPGLGLRLIYFSYDVKMKEKGDIPEGYSVSREKKERFSLILESASTNQTSMYLCASSLWASGSEQYFGPGTRLTVT.

The CDR3 coding sequence is TGTGCCAGCAGCTATCGGACAGGTGCCTACAATGAGCAGTTCTTC. This codes for CASSYRTGAYNEQFF. V usage is TRBV7-2 and J usage is TRBJ2-1; 7 bases fit TRBD1. Germline V lookup: CDR1 SGHTA, CDR2 FQGNSA. The CDR3 spans 15 residues. J lost 2 bases, V lost 4 bases, and 5 bases had no gene match.

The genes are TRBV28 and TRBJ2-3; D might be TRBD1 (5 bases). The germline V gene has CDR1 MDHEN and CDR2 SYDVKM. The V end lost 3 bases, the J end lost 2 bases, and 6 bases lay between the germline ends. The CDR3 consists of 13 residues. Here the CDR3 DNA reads TGTGCCAGCAGTTTCAGGGTCACAGATACGCAGTATTTT. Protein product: CASSFRVTDTQYF.

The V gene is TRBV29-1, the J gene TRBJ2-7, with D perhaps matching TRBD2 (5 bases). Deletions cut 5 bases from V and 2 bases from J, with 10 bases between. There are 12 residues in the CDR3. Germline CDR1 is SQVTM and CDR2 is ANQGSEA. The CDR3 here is CSVRTGTYEQYF. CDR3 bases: TGCAGCGTTCGGACCGGGACCTACGAGCAGTACTTC.

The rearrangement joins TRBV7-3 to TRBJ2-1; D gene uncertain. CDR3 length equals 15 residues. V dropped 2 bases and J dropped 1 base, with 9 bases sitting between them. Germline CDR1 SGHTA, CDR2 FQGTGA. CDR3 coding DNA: TGTGCCAGCAGCTTAGATAAACGGTCCTACAATGAGCAGTTCTTC. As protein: CASSLDKRSYNEQFF.

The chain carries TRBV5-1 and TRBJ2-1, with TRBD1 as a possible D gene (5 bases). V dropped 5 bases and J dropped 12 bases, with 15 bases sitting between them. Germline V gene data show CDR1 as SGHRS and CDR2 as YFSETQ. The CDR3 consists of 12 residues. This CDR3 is CASRWGLFGQFF. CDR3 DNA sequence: TGCGCCAGCAGATGGGGCCTGTTCGGGCAGTTCTTC.

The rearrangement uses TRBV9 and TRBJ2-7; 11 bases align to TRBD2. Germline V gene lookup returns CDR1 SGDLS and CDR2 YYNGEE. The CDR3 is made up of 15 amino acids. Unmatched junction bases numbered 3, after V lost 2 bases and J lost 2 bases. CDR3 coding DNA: TGTGCCAGCAGCGTCGGGACTAGCGGAACCTACGAGCAGTACTTC. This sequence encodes CASSVGTSGTYEQYF.

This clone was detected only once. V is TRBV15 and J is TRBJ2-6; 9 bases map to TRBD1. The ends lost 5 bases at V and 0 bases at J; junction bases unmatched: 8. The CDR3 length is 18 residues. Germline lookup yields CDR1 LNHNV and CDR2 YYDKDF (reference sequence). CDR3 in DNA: TGTGCCACCAGCGCAAGGACAGGGGCCATCTCTGGGGCCAACGTCCTGACTTTC. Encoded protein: CATSARTGAISGANVLTF.

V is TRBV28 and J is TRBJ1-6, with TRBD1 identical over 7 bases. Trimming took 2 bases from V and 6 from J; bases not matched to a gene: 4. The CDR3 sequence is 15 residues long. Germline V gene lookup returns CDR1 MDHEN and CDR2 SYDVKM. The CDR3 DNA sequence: TGTGCCAGCAGTTTAGCGGGACAGCTTAATTCACCCCTCCACTTT. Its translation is CASSLAGQLNSPLHF.

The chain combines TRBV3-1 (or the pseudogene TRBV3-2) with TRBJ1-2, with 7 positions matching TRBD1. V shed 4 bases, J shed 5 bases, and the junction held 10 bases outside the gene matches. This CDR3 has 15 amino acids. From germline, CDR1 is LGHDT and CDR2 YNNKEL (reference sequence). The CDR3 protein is CASSRGRQGPYGYTF. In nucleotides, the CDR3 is TGTGCCAGCAGCCGGGGGCGACAGGGCCCTTATGGCTACACCTTC.

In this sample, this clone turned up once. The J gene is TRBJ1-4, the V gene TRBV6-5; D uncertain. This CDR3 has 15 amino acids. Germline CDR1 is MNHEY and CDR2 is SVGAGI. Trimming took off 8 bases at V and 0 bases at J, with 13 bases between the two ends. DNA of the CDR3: TGTGCCAGCCGGGAGTCGCACGCAACTAATGAAAAACTGTTTTTT. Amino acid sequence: CASRESHATNEKLFF.

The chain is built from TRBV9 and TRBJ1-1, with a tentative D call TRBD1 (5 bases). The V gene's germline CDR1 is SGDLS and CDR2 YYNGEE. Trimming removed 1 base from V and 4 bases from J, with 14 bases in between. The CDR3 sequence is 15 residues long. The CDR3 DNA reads TGTGCCAGCAGCGTAAACTCTGCAGGGTCCACTGAAGCTTTCTTT. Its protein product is CASSVNSAGSTEAFF.

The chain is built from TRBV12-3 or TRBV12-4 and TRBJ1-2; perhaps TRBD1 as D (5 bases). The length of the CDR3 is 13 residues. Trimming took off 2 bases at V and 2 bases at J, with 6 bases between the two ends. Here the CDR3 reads CASSLRGNYGYTF. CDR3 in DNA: TGTGCCAGCAGTTTACGGGGGAACTATGGCTACACCTTC.

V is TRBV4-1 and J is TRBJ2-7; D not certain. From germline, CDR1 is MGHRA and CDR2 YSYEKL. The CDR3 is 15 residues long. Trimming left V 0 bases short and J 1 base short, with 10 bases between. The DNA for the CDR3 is TGCGCCAGCAGCCAAGATTGGGCCAATTCCTACGAGCAGTACTTC. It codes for CASSQDWANSYEQYF.

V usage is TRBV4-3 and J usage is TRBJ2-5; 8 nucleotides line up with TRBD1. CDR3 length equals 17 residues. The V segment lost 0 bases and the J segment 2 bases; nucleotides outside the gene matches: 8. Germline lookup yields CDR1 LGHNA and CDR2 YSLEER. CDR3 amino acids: CASSQDLTGASQETQYF. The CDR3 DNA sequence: TGCGCCAGCAGCCAAGATCTGACAGGGGCCTCTCAAGAGACCCAGTACTTC.

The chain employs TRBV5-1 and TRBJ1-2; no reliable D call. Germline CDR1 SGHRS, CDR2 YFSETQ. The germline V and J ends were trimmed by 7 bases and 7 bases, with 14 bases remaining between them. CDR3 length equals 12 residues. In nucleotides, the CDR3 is TGCGCCAGCTCAGAGGGCGGTGGTGGCTACACCTTC. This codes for CASSEGGGGYTF.

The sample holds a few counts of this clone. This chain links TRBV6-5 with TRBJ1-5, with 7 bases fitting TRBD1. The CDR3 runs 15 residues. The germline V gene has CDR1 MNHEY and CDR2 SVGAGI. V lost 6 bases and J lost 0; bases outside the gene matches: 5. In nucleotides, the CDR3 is TGTGCCAGCAGAGTCGGGACAGCTAGCAATCAGCCCCAGCATTTT. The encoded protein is CASRVGTASNQPQHF.

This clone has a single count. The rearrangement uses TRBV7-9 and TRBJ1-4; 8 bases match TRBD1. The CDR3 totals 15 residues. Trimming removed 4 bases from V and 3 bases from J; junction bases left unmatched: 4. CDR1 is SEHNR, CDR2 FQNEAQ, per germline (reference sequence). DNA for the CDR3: TGTGCCAGCAGCTCTGGACAGGGCGCTAATGAAAAACTGTTTTTT. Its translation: CASSSGQGANEKLFF.

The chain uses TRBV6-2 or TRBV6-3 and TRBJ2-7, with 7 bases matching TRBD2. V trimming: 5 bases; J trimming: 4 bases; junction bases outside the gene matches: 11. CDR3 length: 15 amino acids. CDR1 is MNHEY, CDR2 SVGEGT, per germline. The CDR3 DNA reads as TGTGCCAGCAGTCCACCGAGGGCGGGAGATTACGAGCAGTACTTC. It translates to CASSPPRAGDYEQYF.

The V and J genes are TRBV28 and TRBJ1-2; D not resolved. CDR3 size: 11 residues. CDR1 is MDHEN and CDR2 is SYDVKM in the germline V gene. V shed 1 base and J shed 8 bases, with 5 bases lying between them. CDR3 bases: TGTGCCAGCAGTTTATCGTTCGGCTACACCTTC. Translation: CASSLSFGYTF.

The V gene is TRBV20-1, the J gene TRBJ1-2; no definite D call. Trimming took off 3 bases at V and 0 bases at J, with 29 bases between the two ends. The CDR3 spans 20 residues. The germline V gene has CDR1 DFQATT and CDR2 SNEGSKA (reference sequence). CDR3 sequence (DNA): TGCAGTGCTAGTATTCCCTGGGGAGGCACCGTCTACCAGCCTAACTATGGCTACACCTTC. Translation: CSASIPWGGTVYQPNYGYTF.

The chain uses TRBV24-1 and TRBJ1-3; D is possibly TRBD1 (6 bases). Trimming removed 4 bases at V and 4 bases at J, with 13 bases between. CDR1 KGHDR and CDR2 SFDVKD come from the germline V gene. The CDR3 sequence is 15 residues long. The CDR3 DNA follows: TGTGCCACCAGTGACAATGGGGGCGGAGGAAACACCATATATTTT. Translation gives CATSDNGGGGNTIYF.

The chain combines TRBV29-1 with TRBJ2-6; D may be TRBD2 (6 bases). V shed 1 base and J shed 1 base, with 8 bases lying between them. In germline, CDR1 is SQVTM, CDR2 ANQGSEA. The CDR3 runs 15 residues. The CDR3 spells CSVEGLESGANVLTF. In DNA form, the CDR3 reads TGCAGCGTTGAAGGACTAGAATCTGGGGCCAACGTCCTGACTTTC.

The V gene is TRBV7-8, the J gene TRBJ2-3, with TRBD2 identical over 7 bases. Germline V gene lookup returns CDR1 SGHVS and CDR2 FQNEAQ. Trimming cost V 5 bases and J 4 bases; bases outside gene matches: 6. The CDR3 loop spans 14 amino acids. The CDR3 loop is CASSRGRGPDTQYF. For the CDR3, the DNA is TGTGCCAGCAGCCGAGGGAGGGGCCCAGATACGCAGTATTTT.

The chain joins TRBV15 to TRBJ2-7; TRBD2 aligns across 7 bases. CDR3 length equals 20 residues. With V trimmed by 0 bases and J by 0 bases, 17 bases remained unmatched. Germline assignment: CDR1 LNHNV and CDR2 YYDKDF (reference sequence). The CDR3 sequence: CATSRDRGLVMTSYSYEQYF. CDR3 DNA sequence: TGTGCCACCAGCAGAGATCGGGGTTTGGTTATGACTAGCTACTCCTACGAGCAGTACTTC.

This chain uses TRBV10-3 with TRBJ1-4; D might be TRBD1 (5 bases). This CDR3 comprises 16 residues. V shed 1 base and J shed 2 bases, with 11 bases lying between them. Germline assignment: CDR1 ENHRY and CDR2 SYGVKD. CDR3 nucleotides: TGTGCCATCAGTGAGTTAGGGGCCAGGACTAATGAAAAACTGTTTTTT. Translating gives CAISELGARTNEKLFF.